This TCR beta chain was sequenced for a study of blood T cell repertoires in COVID-19. Across the whole study: Whether acute or convalescent, the COVID-19 samples came from the United States, Italy and Spain. Sample material is recorded as cDNA or gDNA derived from T cells, B-cell-depleted T cells, or PBMCs.

The ends were cut back, 2 bases at V and 4 bases at J, with 9 bases in the middle. The CDR3 has 13 amino acids. Those enrolled in Seattle joined during active infection and were followed longitudinally afterward. In the source study's methods: Estimated nucleated cell counts came from reference gene primer amplification. Assay used: immunoSEQ multiplex PCR; TCRdb lists only in-frame clones, some missing. The V and J calls and clone size are taken from that table; D and trimming were inferred from the DNA. The sample carries a few hundred thousand clones, roughly 91% recorded once. The V and J genes are TRBV12-3 or TRBV12-4 and TRBJ2-7, with D perhaps TRBD1 (5 bases). This sequence was found in a woman aged 25 to 39 with COVID-19, enrolled during active disease. Sequencing was done on a sample of peripheral blood. In DNA, the CDR3 is TGTGCCAGCAGTTTATACAACAGGTACGAGCAGTACTTC. Its translation: CASSLYNRYEQYF.